These 11 T cell receptor beta chains were sequenced from one sample in a study of blood T cell repertoires in COVID-19. TCRdb keeps only in-frame clones here, not all; method: immunoSEQ multiplex PCR. The sample holds 100,000 or so clones, just over 85% seen once. Sequencing was done on a sample of PBMCs or T cells enriched from blood (not recorded which). The receptors shown here come from a woman in her forties or fifties who had recovered from COVID-19.

The sample holds one count of this clone. The chain carries TRBV5-1 and TRBJ2-1; 9 nucleotides line up with TRBD2. Trimming cost V 7 bases and J 7 bases; bases outside gene matches: 9. Germline lookup yields CDR1 SGHRS and CDR2 YFSETQ. The CDR3 runs to 14 residues. Here the CDR3 reads CASRPFSGSNEQFF. The CDR3 DNA reads as TGCGCCAGCCGGCCCTTTAGCGGGAGTAATGAGCAGTTCTTC.

The chain combines TRBV2 with TRBJ2-7, with D tentatively TRBD1 (6 bases). V was clipped by 9 bases and J by 6 bases, with 24 bases between them. This CDR3 is 15 amino acids long. Germline CDR1 is SNHLY and CDR2 is FYNNEI. The CDR3 bases are TGTGCCAGTCACTTCCAGAGGGACACAGGTATCGAGCAGTACTTC. It encodes CASHFQRDTGIEQYF.

The DNA for the CDR3 is TGCGCCAGCAGCAAGGACAGGGTCACTGAAGCTTTCTTT. Its protein is CASSKDRVTEAFF. This chain connects TRBV5-1 to TRBJ1-1, with 8 bases lining up with TRBD1. CDR1 and CDR2 (germline): SGHRS, YFSETQ. The CDR3 runs to 13 residues. J lost 4 bases, V lost 4 bases, and 3 bases had no gene match.

The chain links TRBV2 to TRBJ2-1; 8 bases match TRBD2. J was trimmed by 10 bases and V by 2 bases; bases with no gene match: 7. The germline V gene has CDR1 SNHLY and CDR2 FYNNEI. The CDR3 has 14 residues. CDR3 amino acids: CASSESMQRGEQFF. As DNA, the CDR3 is TGTGCCAGCAGTGAAAGCATGCAGCGGGGGGAGCAGTTCTTC.

The genes are TRBV4-1 and TRBJ2-5, with TRBD2 identical over 9 bases. This CDR3 has 18 amino acids. The V gene's germline CDR1 is MGHRA and CDR2 YSYEKL. The V segment lost 0 bases and the J segment 5 bases; nucleotides outside the gene matches: 13. CDR3: CASSQDFGGRASVETQYF. The CDR3 DNA sequence: TGCGCCAGCAGCCAAGATTTTGGCGGGAGGGCCTCGGTTGAGACCCAGTACTTC.

Points on this clone: The same CDR3 also results from other DNA sequences found in this sample. This chain uses TRBV3-1 (or the pseudogene TRBV3-2) with TRBJ1-1; D ambiguous. V dropped 1 base and J dropped 1 base, with 10 bases sitting between them. Germline loops: CDR1 LGHDT, CDR2 YNNKEL (reference sequence). CDR3 length: 15 amino acids. CDR3 nucleotide sequence: TGTGCCAGCAGCCAAGGCAGGTCCGGGAACACTGAAGCTTTCTTT. Translated: CASSQGRSGNTEAFF.

Ten or more counts support this clone. V is TRBV5-1 and J is TRBJ2-7; possible D gene TRBD2, 5 bases. The CDR3 is 15 residues long. Trimming pared 4 bases from V and 0 bases from J, leaving 14 bases between. CDR1 is SGHRS and CDR2 is YFSETQ in the germline V gene. The CDR3 is CASSPLTGNSYEQYF. CDR3 DNA sequence: TGCGCCAGCAGCCCCTTGACCGGGAACTCCTACGAGCAGTACTTC.

This clone was found a few times. This rearrangement joins TRBV28 to TRBJ2-7; D is possibly TRBD1 (7 bases). Trimming took 3 bases from V and 5 from J, leaving 17 bases between them. Germline lookup yields CDR1 MDHEN and CDR2 SYDVKM. The CDR3 runs 15 residues. CDR3 in amino acids: CASSFLGQGGDEQYF. CDR3 in DNA: TGTGCCAGCAGTTTCCTGGGGCAGGGGGGTGACGAGCAGTACTTC. Full variable domain (rest looked up from reference TRBV28 and TRBJ2-7): DVKVTQSSRYLVKRTGEKVFLECVQDMDHENMFWYRQDPGLGLRLIYFSYDVKMKEKGDIPEGYSVSREKKERFSLILESASTNQTSMYLCASSFLGQGGDEQYFGPGTRLTVT.

V and J are TRBV18 and TRBJ2-7; 8 bases line up with TRBD2. CDR3 length: 15 amino acids. The germline gives CDR1 KGHSH, CDR2 LQKENI. The J segment lost 7 bases and the V segment lost 3 bases, leaving 11 bases of the junction unmatched. The CDR3 region is CASSPGLAGLGEQYF. In nucleotides, the CDR3 is TGTGCCAGCTCACCGGGGCTAGCGGGTTTGGGGGAGCAGTACTTC.

The V call is TRBV28, the J call TRBJ2-1; 16 bases line up with TRBD2. The germline V gene has CDR1 MDHEN and CDR2 SYDVKM. Germline trimming cut 6 bases from V and 8 bases from J; bases unmatched to any gene: 7. This CDR3 spans 16 amino acids. In DNA, the CDR3 is TGTGCCAGCAGACCGGGACTAGCGGGGGGGACCGATGAGCAGTTCTTC. Translation gives CASRPGLAGGTDEQFF.

The chain is built from TRBV7-3 and TRBJ1-6, with 9 nucleotides matching TRBD1. Germline V CDR1 and CDR2: SGHTA, FQGTGA. The junction had 2 bases not matched to a gene; V was cut back by 0 bases and J by 5 bases. CDR3 size: 16 residues. CDR3 sequence (DNA): TGTGCCAGCAGCTTAACGGGACAGGGAGATAATTCACCCCTCCACTTT. Amino acids: CASSLTGQGDNSPLHF.